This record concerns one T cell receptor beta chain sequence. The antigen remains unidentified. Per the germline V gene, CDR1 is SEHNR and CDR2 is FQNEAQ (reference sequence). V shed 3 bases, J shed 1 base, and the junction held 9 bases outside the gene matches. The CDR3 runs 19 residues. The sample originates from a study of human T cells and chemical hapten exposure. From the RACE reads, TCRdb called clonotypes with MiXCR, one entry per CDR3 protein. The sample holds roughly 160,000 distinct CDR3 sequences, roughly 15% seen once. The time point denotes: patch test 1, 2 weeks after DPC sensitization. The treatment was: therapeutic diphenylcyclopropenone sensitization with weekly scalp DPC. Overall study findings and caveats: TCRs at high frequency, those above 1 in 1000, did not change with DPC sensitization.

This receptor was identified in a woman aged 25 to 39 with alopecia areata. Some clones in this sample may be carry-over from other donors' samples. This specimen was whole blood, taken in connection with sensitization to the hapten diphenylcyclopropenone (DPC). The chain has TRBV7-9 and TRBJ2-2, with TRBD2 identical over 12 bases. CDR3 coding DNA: TGTGCCAGCAGCTTTCCGGGACTAGCGGGCACCCTGAACACCGGGGAGCTGTTTTTT. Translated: CASSFPGLAGTLNTGELFF.